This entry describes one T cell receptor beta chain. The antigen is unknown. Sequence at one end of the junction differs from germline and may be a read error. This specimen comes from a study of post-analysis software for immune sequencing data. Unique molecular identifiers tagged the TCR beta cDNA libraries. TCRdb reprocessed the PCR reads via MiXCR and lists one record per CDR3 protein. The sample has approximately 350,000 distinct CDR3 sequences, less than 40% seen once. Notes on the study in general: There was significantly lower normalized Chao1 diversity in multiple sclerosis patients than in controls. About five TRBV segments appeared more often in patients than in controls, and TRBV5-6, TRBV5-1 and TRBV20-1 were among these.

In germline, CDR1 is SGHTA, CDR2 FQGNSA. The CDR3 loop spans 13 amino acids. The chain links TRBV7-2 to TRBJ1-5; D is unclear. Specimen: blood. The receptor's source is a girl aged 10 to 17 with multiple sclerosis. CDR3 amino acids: CVSSLRGNQPQHF. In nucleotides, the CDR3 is TGTGTCAGCAGCTTAAGGGGCAATCAGCCCCAGCATTTT.